The TCR beta chain described here comes from a study of cytomegalovirus exposure and HLA in healthy donors (TCRdb year 2017). Regarding the complete study: An earlier analysis of under 600 of the donors reported 250 to 300 Gb of sequence data and roughly 100 million unique TCR beta sequences from about 200 million T cells. Roughly 320 gigabases of sequencing data and around 88 million unique TCR sequences made up an early release that covered nearly 650 HLA-typed donors. Of the roughly 400 genotyped donors, approximately 82% fell in the genetic ancestry cluster associated with self-reported Caucasian donors. The study aimed to test whether signatures of past pathogen exposure could be identified by cataloging public T cell receptors. Using immunosequencing, the study profiled T cell repertoires from about 650 subjects and related those repertoires to cytomegalovirus serostatus. Besides the first cohort of roughly 660 subjects, a separate validation cohort made up of 90 to 150 different subjects was used. The study combined high-throughput TCR immunosequencing, statistical association of individual TCRs with disease status, and machine learning to predict cytomegalovirus infection status. To study patterns of TCR occurrence, a later analysis re-analyzed previously published TCR beta repertoires from under 750 donors and added high-resolution HLA genotyping. In the later analysis, no new phenotypic data were used to find candidate immune exposures; instead, reliance was placed on TCR beta sequences and their occurrence across donors. In an earlier analysis of 587 of the donors, high-throughput TCR beta sequencing was used to judge whether each TCR beta V gene segment behaved as functional or pseudogenic. Alongside the repertoire data, information on donor age, sex, ethnicity and CMV serostatus was compiled. In a later genetic analysis, genome-wide SNP genotypes for about three fifths of the roughly 670 donors were used, and that subset was treated as a discovery cohort. All discovery cohort repertoires had been generated on a single sequencing platform. Both class I and class II loci were covered by HLA typing, at four-digit resolution. The number of typed donors differed by locus: about 620-640 for A, B, C, DRB1 and DQB1; roughly 510 for DQA1; roughly 600 for DPA1; and about 450 for DPB1. Four to six DR-DQ haplotypes were handled as single units for association and clustering, since linkage in the cohort was strong. Among several hundred genotyped donors of the cohort, an average of about 240,000 unique TCR beta nucleotide sequences was sequenced per donor, of which approximately 18% were non-productive.

V is trimmed back by 7 bases and J by 4 bases, and the junction contains 5 bases that no gene match accounts for. CDR1 and CDR2, per the germline V gene (reference sequence), are LNHDA and SQIVND. CDR3 length: 15 amino acids, cysteine to phenylalanine. The retained sequence is limited to the CDR3, 45 bases, with the frame set at the first base. Study-level results and caveats: In vitro tests confirmed that a few of the cytomegalovirus-associated TCR beta chains recognize cytomegalovirus antigens. A cluster of highly shared sequence variants was judged likely to represent a technical artifact of the sequencing pipeline. According to a later analysis, most CMV-associated TCR beta chains appeared to be HLA-restricted, and the HLA associations seemed to be driven largely by CMV exposure. Several of the top co-occurrence clusters appeared to be linked to parvovirus B19, influenza, CMV and Epstein-Barr virus, according to a later analysis. Strong co-occurrence of HLA alleles, especially DR and DQ, made assigning TCR associations to individual alleles difficult. According to a later analysis, TCR association rates differed among HLA loci, with DRB1 alleles showing the most associated TCRs and HLA-C alleles showing the fewest. In both the original and validation cohorts, the classifier was reported to diagnose cytomegalovirus status with high specificity and sensitivity. Some IMGT-functional V segments, including TRBV6-2 and TRBV6-3, could not be distinguished by the 87-base-pair reads and were therefore excluded. A further reported finding was that TCR beta sequences accurately predicted the HLA-A and HLA-B alleles for most subjects in the first cohort. At a false discovery rate of 0.05, a later analysis linked around 17,000 TCR beta sequences to specific HLA alleles. Compared with the approximately 670-donor mean, donors in an Asian-associated ancestry cluster had fewer N-insertions in productive TCRs, according to a later genetic analysis. In this cohort, only TCR beta chains were sequenced, and detectable features were limited by the absence of alpha or paired-chain data. Correlated functional status among segregating V segments might be attributable to linkage disequilibrium, but an unknown experimental factor could not be ruled out. A total of 164 TCR beta chains were listed by the study as associated with cytomegalovirus. In an earlier analysis of roughly 500 of the donors, most TCR beta V segments appeared in productive rearrangements about 87% or about 30% of the time, broadly matching IMGT annotations. The authors suggested that the approach could potentially be generalized to other disease states and immunological phenotypes. Because counts were too low, some 17 rarely observed V segments, including chromosome 9 orphons, were left out of the earlier analysis of approximately 580 of the donors. The presence/absence analyses assumed that sequencing depth was roughly uniform across donors, and that assumption may not be true. For the cohort, immune exposure information was limited to CMV serostatus. A later genetic analysis associated a missense DCLRE1C variant with V-gene and J-gene trimming of TCR beta chains, and an independent cohort replicated the association. HLA typing was unavailable for some donors at each locus, so association tests used only the typed subset. In a later analysis, HLA-associated TCR beta chains showed more clonal expansion and lower generation probabilities than non-associated chains that were equally common. Across donors, most TCR sequences were observed very rarely, whereas some public TCRs were present in many individuals.

In total, just over 650 healthy bone marrow donors made up the cohort. At the time of sampling, all cohort members were nominally healthy, though unrecorded immune exposures were likely present. The donor was CMV seronegative and was included in the group of hundreds of seronegative cohort members. A peripheral blood sample was provided by each donor, and peripheral blood mononuclear cells were used for TCR beta sequencing. The Qiagen DNeasy Blood Extraction Kit was used to extract genomic DNA from the blood cell samples. This clone has a single count. Its antigen is unknown. Nothing much larger sits one base from this clone, and base qualities are not available. The method behind the library was the immunoSEQ multiplex PCR assay. For the multiplex PCR, a mixture combining 60 forward primers for TCR Vbeta segments and 13 reverse primers for TCR Jbeta segments was used. The CDR3 region of rearranged TCR beta genes was amplified from genomic DNA by a multiplex PCR assay. The amplified TCR beta libraries were sequenced on the Illumina HiSeq System as 87-base-pair reads. Under the source paper's analysis protocol: Across the 640 or so repertoires, a later analysis counted 80 million or so unique TCR beta chains, roughly 11 million of which were shared by at least two donors. A nearest-neighbor algorithm error-corrected the raw reads and collapsed the reads into unique sequences, merging closely related sequences to remove PCR and sequencing errors. To assign V, D and J gene segments, CDR3 sequences were aligned to IMGT reference sequences. For a sequence to be retained, a match of at least six nucleotides was required to both a V gene segment and a J gene segment. A rearrangement was called productive if the CDR3 had no stop codons and remained in frame with V and J, and every other rearrangement was called non-productive. Following IMGT convention, CDR3 was defined as the stretch from the second conserved V-encoded cysteine up to the conserved J-encoded phenylalanine. The earlier analysis of about 590 of the donors excluded sequences that lacked an unambiguous match to a single V gene segment. In an earlier analysis of 587 of the donors, V segments were called functional above 56.7% productive rearrangements and were called segregating when the between-donor standard deviation exceeded 5%. A statistical classification framework was built for diagnosing cytomegalovirus status from the catalog of TCR beta chain sequences. In a later analysis, TCR nucleotide sequences were compared against IMGT/GENE-DB human TR gene sequences so that V and J genes could be assigned. The TCRdist pipeline was used in a later analysis to assign CDR3 sequences and most-parsimonious VDJ recombination scenarios. In a later analysis, every TCR beta chain was defined by the combination of its CDR3 amino acid sequence and its V-gene family, and reads without a unique V-gene family were dropped. A later analysis removed roughly 590 highly shared, low-generation-probability nucleotide sequences to deal with suspected cross-contamination and a sequencing artifact. For each public chain, a later analysis derived a clonal expansion index from normalized ranks of inferred template counts within each repertoire. In a later analysis, generation probabilities were computed using a VDJ recombination model fitted to out-of-frame rearrangements, and the results were checked against IGoR. In a later analysis, hypergeometric tests were used to score TCR-TCR, TCR-HLA and TCR-CMV co-occurrence, with a repertoire-size bias correction applied to TCR pairs. To estimate false discovery rates, a later analysis permuted the HLA or CMV assignments 20 times. A later analysis grouped co-occurring TCRs with DBSCAN, adding TCRdist sequence similarity when clustering within HLA-allele-positive subsets. For co-occurrence clustering, repertoires with fewer than 30,000 or more than 120,000 public chains were excluded, along with a handful of repertoires with anomalous nucleotide sharing. The clones in this table, taken by TCRdb from immuneACCESS, are in-frame only. Not every clone is retained; where verified, under half of the shortfall comes from an unresolved V gene, and the cause of the rest is unknown. The V and J calls and clone size are taken from that table; D and trimming were inferred from the DNA. The sample data list tens of thousands of clones, and about two thirds of these were observed just once. 3.4% of the sample is in the top ten clones.

Sample: PBMCs. The receptor was derived from a woman aged 30 to 39 in good health and CMV-seronegative. The rearranged segments are TRBV19 and TRBJ2-6, with 9 junctional bases fitting TRBD1. CDR3 protein: CASTRTGAGANVLTF. Here is the DNA: TGTGCCAGTACCAGGACAGGGGCCGGGGCCAACGTCCTGACTTTC.